This T cell receptor (beta chain) comes out of a study of T-cell reconstitution after alpha-beta-depleted transplantation in children. This CDR3 spans 12 amino acids. The V end was cut by 4 bases, the J end by 8 bases, with 11 bases between. Germline V gene data show CDR1 as LGHDT and CDR2 as YNNKEL (reference sequence). A library of TCRbeta sequences, prepared with unique molecular identifiers, was generated. TCRdb re-called the PCR reads with MiXCR, one entry per CDR3 protein. The sample holds hundreds of thousands of distinct CDR3 sequences, about 31% seen once. The receptor was derived from a human donor who donated a stem cell graft to a child with aplastic anemia. The genes are TRBV3-1 and TRBJ1-1; D perhaps matches TRBD1 (6 bases). Sequencing used PBMCs from the stem cell graft donor, obtained from the stem cell graft. Written as DNA, the CDR3 is TGTGCCAGCAGCCGAGAAAGGGGGGAAGCTTTCTTT. This codes for CASSRERGEAFF. Together with reference TRBV3-1 and TRBJ1-1, the CDR3 gives the full variable domain: DTAVSQTPKYLVTQMGNDKSIKCEQNLGHDTMYWYKQDSKKFLKIMFSYNNKELIINETVPNRFSPKSPDKAHLNLHINSLELGDSAVYFCASSRERGEAFFGQGTRLTVV.